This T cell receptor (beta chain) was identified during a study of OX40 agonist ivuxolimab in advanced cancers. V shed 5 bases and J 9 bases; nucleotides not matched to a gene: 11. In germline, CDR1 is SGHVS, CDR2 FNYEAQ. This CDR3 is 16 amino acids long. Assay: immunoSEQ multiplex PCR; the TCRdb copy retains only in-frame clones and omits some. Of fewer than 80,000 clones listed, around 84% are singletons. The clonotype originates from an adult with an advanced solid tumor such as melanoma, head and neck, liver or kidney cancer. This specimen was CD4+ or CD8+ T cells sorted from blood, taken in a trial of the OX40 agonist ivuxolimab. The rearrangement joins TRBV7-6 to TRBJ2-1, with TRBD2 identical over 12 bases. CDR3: CASSPQTSGRAIEQFF. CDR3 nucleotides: TGTGCCAGCAGCCCCCAGACTAGCGGGAGAGCGATTGAGCAGTTCTTC.